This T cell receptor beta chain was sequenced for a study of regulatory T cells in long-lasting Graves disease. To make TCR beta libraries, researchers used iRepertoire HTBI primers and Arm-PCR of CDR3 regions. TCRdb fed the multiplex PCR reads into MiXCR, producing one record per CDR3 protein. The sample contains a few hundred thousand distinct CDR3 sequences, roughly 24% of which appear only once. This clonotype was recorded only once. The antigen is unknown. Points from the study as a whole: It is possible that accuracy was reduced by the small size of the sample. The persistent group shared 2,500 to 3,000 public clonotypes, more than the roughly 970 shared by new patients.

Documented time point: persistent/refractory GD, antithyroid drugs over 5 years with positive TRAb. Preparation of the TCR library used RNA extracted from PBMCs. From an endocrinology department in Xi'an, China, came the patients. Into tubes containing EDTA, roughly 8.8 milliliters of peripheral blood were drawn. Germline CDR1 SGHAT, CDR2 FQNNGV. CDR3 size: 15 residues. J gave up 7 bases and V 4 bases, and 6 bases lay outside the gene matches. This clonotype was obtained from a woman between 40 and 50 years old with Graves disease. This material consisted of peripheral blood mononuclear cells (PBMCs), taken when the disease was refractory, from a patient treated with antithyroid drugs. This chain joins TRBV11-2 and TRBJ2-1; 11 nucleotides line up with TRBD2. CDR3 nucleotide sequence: TGTGCCAGCAGCTCCCCTAGCGGGAGGCAGAATGAGCAGTTCTTC. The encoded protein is CASSSPSGRQNEQFF.